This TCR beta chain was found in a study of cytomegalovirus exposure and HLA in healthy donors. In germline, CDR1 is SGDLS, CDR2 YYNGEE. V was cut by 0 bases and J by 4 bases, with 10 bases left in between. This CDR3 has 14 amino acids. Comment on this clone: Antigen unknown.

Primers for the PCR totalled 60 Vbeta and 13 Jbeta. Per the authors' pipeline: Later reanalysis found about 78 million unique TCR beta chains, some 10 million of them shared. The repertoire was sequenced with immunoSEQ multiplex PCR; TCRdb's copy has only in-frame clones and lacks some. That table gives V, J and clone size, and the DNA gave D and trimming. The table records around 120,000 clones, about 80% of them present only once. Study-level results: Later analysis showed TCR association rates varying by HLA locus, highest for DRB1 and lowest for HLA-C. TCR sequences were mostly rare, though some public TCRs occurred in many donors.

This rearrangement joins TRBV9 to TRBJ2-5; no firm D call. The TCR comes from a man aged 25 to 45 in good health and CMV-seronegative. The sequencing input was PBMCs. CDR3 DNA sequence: TGTGCCAGCAGCGTAGCTGGTCCAGGAGAGACCCAGTACTTC. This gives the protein CASSVAGPGETQYF.